Listed below are T cell receptor beta chains from one sample, sequenced in a study of blood T cell repertoires in COVID-19. TCRdb's table, derived via immunoSEQ multiplex PCR, lists solely in-frame clones and lacks some. The sample gives 75,000 to 80,000 clones, 88% of which show up once; roughly 45% is in the top ten. The source material was peripheral blood. The receptors derive from a human donor in a cohort sampled during active COVID-19. Both conserved end residues are part of each CDR3. Each record gives: V gene, CDR3 length, CDR3 protein.

TRBV4-3	16	CASSPRRLRGSQPQHF
TRBV10-3	16	CAISESTGDSNQPQHF
TRBV7-2	15	CASSPQGSVYNEQFF
TRBV30	13	CAWTPGGNYGYTF
TRBV7-3	14	CASSLQGQNTEAFF
TRBV28	13	CASGGANTDTQYF
TRBV6-5	15	CASSKQQGDTNVLTF
TRBV15	15	CATSREKLAAYEQYF
TRBV7-2	13	CASSLALEDEQFF
TRBV9	20	CASSQHTSGRAPRSYNEQFF
TRBV6-5	14	CASRAGGSTDTQYF
TRBV11-2	13	CASSKTPRTEQFF
TRBV9	14	CASSVETSGDEQYF
TRBV18	14	CASSPPDTREKLFF
TRBV4-2	15	CASSQDDAGTTEAFF
TRBV28	16	CAPRSGLQGNQETQYF
TRBV2	14	CASRQESATDTQYF
TRBV3-1/TRBV3-2	15	CASSHDRGAHYGYTF
TRBV7-2	15	CASSLEGVGNSPLHF
TRBV2	11	CASTLAYEQYF
TRBV5-1	16	CASSSQASGSTGELFF
TRBV18	14	CASSPQSQYQPQHF